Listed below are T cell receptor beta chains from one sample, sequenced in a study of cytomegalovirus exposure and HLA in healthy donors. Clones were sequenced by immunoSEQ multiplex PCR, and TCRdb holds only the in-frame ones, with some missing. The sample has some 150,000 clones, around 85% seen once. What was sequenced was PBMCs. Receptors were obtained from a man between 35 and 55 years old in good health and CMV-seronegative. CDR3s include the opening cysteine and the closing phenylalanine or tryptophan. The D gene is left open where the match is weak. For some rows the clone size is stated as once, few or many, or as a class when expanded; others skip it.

cdr3_aa: CASRNREKSNTGELFF
cdr3_nt: TGTGCCAGCAGAAACAGGGAAAAGAGTAACACCGGGGAGCTGTTTTTT
clone_size: .
j_call: TRBJ2-2
cdr3_length: 16
d_call: .
v_call: TRBV9

cdr3_aa: CAVRGTSTDTQYF
cdr3_nt: TGTGCCGTACGGGGTACTAGCACAGATACGCAGTATTTT
clone_size: few
j_call: TRBJ2-3
cdr3_length: 13
d_call: .
v_call: TRBV2

cdr3_aa: CASSFQISNQPQHF
cdr3_nt: TGTGCCAGCAGTTTCCAGATAAGCAATCAGCCCCAGCATTTT
clone_size: .
j_call: TRBJ1-5
cdr3_length: 14
d_call: .
v_call: TRBV27

cdr3_aa: CASSQYSDQETQYF
cdr3_nt: TGCGCCAGCAGCCAGTATAGCGACCAAGAGACCCAGTACTTC
clone_size: .
j_call: TRBJ2-5
cdr3_length: 14
d_call: .
v_call: TRBV4-1

cdr3_aa: CAISEDRGNQPQHF
cdr3_nt: TGTGCCATCAGTGAGGACAGGGGGAATCAGCCCCAGCATTTT
clone_size: .
j_call: TRBJ1-5
cdr3_length: 14
d_call: TRBD1
v_call: TRBV10-3

cdr3_aa: CASSQDLIQSGDSPLHF
cdr3_nt: TGCGCCAGCAGCCAAGACCTAATACAATCGGGGGATTCACCCCTCCACTTT
clone_size: .
j_call: TRBJ1-6
cdr3_length: 17
d_call: .
v_call: TRBV4-1

cdr3_aa: CATSRDRGYEQYF
cdr3_nt: TGTGCCACCAGCAGAGATCGCGGGTACGAGCAGTACTTC
clone_size: .
j_call: TRBJ2-7
cdr3_length: 13
d_call: .
v_call: TRBV15

cdr3_aa: CASSLGQGYYEQYF
cdr3_nt: TGTGCCAGCAGCTTGGGACAGGGATACTACGAGCAGTACTTC
clone_size: .
j_call: TRBJ2-7
cdr3_length: 14
d_call: TRBD1
v_call: TRBV7-9

cdr3_aa: CASSTGSSYNSPLHF
cdr3_nt: TGCGCCAGCAGTACAGGGAGCTCCTATAATTCACCCCTCCACTTT
clone_size: .
j_call: TRBJ1-6
cdr3_length: 15
d_call: .
v_call: TRBV10-2

cdr3_aa: CASGDRGREKLFF
cdr3_nt: TGTGCCAGCGGCGACAGGGGGCGGGAAAAACTGTTTTTT
clone_size: few
j_call: TRBJ1-4
cdr3_length: 13
d_call: TRBD1
v_call: TRBV28

cdr3_aa: CASTRTGMLQETQYF
cdr3_nt: TGTGCCAGCACCAGGACAGGGATGCTTCAAGAGACCCAGTACTTC
clone_size: .
j_call: TRBJ2-5
cdr3_length: 15
d_call: TRBD1
v_call: TRBV9

cdr3_aa: CASNLDRGYEQYF
cdr3_nt: TGTGCCAGCAATCTTGACAGGGGGTACGAGCAGTACTTC
clone_size: few
j_call: TRBJ2-7
cdr3_length: 13
d_call: TRBD1
v_call: TRBV6-1

cdr3_aa: CASTPGGAYEQYF
cdr3_nt: TGTGCCAGCACCCCGGGAGGAGCCTACGAGCAGTACTTC
clone_size: .
j_call: TRBJ2-7
cdr3_length: 13
d_call: TRBD2
v_call: TRBV14

cdr3_aa: CASSLRQGDYEQYF
cdr3_nt: TGTGCCAGCAGCTTAAGGCAGGGGGACTACGAGCAGTACTTC
clone_size: .
j_call: TRBJ2-7
cdr3_length: 14
d_call: TRBD1
v_call: TRBV7-9

cdr3_aa: CSGRRGNGYTF
cdr3_nt: TGCAGCGGCCGCCGAGGGAATGGCTACACCTTC
clone_size: few
j_call: TRBJ1-2
cdr3_length: 11
d_call: .
v_call: TRBV29-1

cdr3_aa: CASSRSGYEQYF
cdr3_nt: TGTGCCAGCAGCCGGAGTGGGTACGAGCAGTACTTC
clone_size: .
j_call: TRBJ2-7
cdr3_length: 12
d_call: .
v_call: TRBV5-6

cdr3_aa: CSGQGLETQYF
cdr3_nt: TGCAGCGGCCAGGGGTTGGAGACCCAGTACTTC
clone_size: once
j_call: TRBJ2-5
cdr3_length: 11
d_call: .
v_call: TRBV29-1

cdr3_aa: CASSMGRGHLAKNIQYF
cdr3_nt: TGTGCCAGTAGTATGGGGCGGGGGCATTTAGCCAAAAACATTCAGTACTTC
clone_size: .
j_call: TRBJ2-4
cdr3_length: 17
d_call: .
v_call: TRBV19

cdr3_aa: CASSPIAGGSGNTIYF
cdr3_nt: TGTGCCAGCAGCCCGATTGCAGGGGGCTCTGGAAACACCATATATTTT
clone_size: .
j_call: TRBJ1-3
cdr3_length: 16
d_call: TRBD1
v_call: TRBV7-2

cdr3_aa: CASSLGLAGGLRGYEQYF
cdr3_nt: TGCGCCAGCAGCTTGGGACTAGCGGGGGGCCTTAGGGGCTACGAGCAGTACTTC
clone_size: .
j_call: TRBJ2-7
cdr3_length: 18
d_call: TRBD2
v_call: TRBV5-1

cdr3_aa: CASSPGQGRSRGNTIYF
cdr3_nt: TGTGCCAGCTCCCCCGGACAGGGGAGGTCGCGTGGAAACACCATATATTTT
clone_size: .
j_call: TRBJ1-3
cdr3_length: 17
d_call: TRBD1
v_call: TRBV18

cdr3_aa: CASSLRTGVRETQYF
cdr3_nt: TGTGCCAGCAGCCTTAGGACGGGGGTTCGAGAGACCCAGTACTTC
clone_size: .
j_call: TRBJ2-5
cdr3_length: 15
d_call: .
v_call: TRBV5-6

cdr3_aa: CAWSSSRGQVTEAFF
cdr3_nt: TGTGCCTGGAGTTCTTCCAGGGGGCAGGTCACTGAAGCTTTCTTT
clone_size: .
j_call: TRBJ1-1
cdr3_length: 15
d_call: TRBD1
v_call: TRBV30

cdr3_aa: CASSSTTGGRRETQYF
cdr3_nt: TGTGCCAGCAGCTCAACAACAGGGGGTAGGAGGGAGACCCAGTACTTC
clone_size: .
j_call: TRBJ2-5
cdr3_length: 16
d_call: TRBD1
v_call: TRBV7-9

cdr3_aa: CASGGGKLFF
cdr3_nt: TGTGCCAGCGGGGGAGGAAAACTGTTTTTT
clone_size: .
j_call: TRBJ1-4
cdr3_length: 10
d_call: .
v_call: TRBV7-9

cdr3_aa: CASSLGFAGSYEQYF
cdr3_nt: TGTGCCAGCAGCTTAGGATTTGCAGGGTCCTACGAGCAGTACTTC
clone_size: .
j_call: TRBJ2-7
cdr3_length: 15
d_call: .
v_call: TRBV13

cdr3_aa: CASSPRGTGQETQYF
cdr3_nt: TGTGCCAGCAGTCCCCGAGGGACAGGCCAAGAGACCCAGTACTTC
clone_size: .
j_call: TRBJ2-5
cdr3_length: 15
d_call: TRBD1
v_call: TRBV2

cdr3_aa: CASSSRRREFLYNEQFF
cdr3_nt: TGTGCCAGCAGCTCTAGGAGGAGGGAGTTCTTATACAATGAGCAGTTCTTC
clone_size: .
j_call: TRBJ2-1
cdr3_length: 17
d_call: .
v_call: TRBV7-2

cdr3_aa: CASSLGTGGNTEAFF
cdr3_nt: TGCGCCAGCAGCTTGGGTACAGGGGGCAACACTGAAGCTTTCTTT
clone_size: .
j_call: TRBJ1-1
cdr3_length: 15
d_call: TRBD1
v_call: TRBV5-1

cdr3_aa: CASSLARTDRSSGELFF
cdr3_nt: TGCGCCAGCAGCTTGGCCAGGACGGACAGGTCGTCCGGGGAGCTGTTTTTT
clone_size: .
j_call: TRBJ2-2
cdr3_length: 17
d_call: TRBD1
v_call: TRBV5-1

cdr3_aa: CASSIGRGSVTDTQYF
cdr3_nt: TGTGCCAGCAGCATTGGGAGGGGGAGTGTCACAGATACGCAGTATTTT
clone_size: .
j_call: TRBJ2-3
cdr3_length: 16
d_call: .
v_call: TRBV9

cdr3_aa: CASSQGTGSSGELFF
cdr3_nt: TGCGCCAGCAGCCAAGGGACTGGGTCGTCCGGGGAGCTGTTTTTT
clone_size: .
j_call: TRBJ2-2
cdr3_length: 15
d_call: .
v_call: TRBV4-1

cdr3_aa: CASSLLPVSRADTQYF
cdr3_nt: TGCGCCAGCAGCTTGCTCCCAGTTTCGAGGGCGGATACGCAGTATTTT
clone_size: .
j_call: TRBJ2-3
cdr3_length: 16
d_call: .
v_call: TRBV5-1

cdr3_aa: CASSPRGTNYGYTF
cdr3_nt: TGTGCCAGCAGCCCCAGGGGCACTAACTATGGCTACACCTTC
clone_size: .
j_call: TRBJ1-2
cdr3_length: 14
d_call: .
v_call: TRBV13

cdr3_aa: CAPRIGRTYEQYF
cdr3_nt: TGTGCCCCGCGTATTGGGCGAACCTACGAGCAGTACTTC
clone_size: .
j_call: TRBJ2-7
cdr3_length: 13
d_call: .
v_call: TRBV11-3

cdr3_aa: CASSLTDYSNQPQHF
cdr3_nt: TGTGCCAGTAGTTTGACAGATTATAGCAATCAGCCCCAGCATTTT
clone_size: .
j_call: TRBJ1-5
cdr3_length: 15
d_call: .
v_call: TRBV19

cdr3_aa: CSVVRGLNTEAFF
cdr3_nt: TGCAGCGTTGTTCGGGGATTAAACACTGAAGCTTTCTTT
clone_size: .
j_call: TRBJ1-1
cdr3_length: 13
d_call: .
v_call: TRBV29-1

cdr3_aa: CASSDGGDNSPLHF
cdr3_nt: TGTGCCAGCAGTGACGGGGGCGATAATTCACCCCTCCACTTT
clone_size: .
j_call: TRBJ1-6
cdr3_length: 14
d_call: .
v_call: TRBV6-4

cdr3_aa: CASSSGTGHLYEQYF
cdr3_nt: TGTGCCAGCAGTTCCGGGACAGGGCACCTTTACGAGCAGTACTTC
clone_size: few
j_call: TRBJ2-7
cdr3_length: 15
d_call: TRBD1
v_call: TRBV7-9

cdr3_aa: CASSFGGAEDTQYF
cdr3_nt: TGTGCCAGCAGCTTTGGGGGGGCTGAGGATACGCAGTATTTT
clone_size: .
j_call: TRBJ2-3
cdr3_length: 14
d_call: .
v_call: TRBV11-3

cdr3_aa: CASSLPGLRAGELFF
cdr3_nt: TGTGCCAGCAGCTTGCCAGGATTACGCGCCGGGGAGCTGTTTTTT
clone_size: .
j_call: TRBJ2-2
cdr3_length: 15
d_call: .
v_call: TRBV5-4

cdr3_aa: CASSIRAGNYGYTF
cdr3_nt: TGTGCCAGTAGTATTCGAGCCGGGAACTATGGCTACACCTTC
clone_size: .
j_call: TRBJ1-2
cdr3_length: 14
d_call: .
v_call: TRBV19

cdr3_aa: CASSPPIDTQYF
cdr3_nt: TGTGCCAGCAGCCCCCCTATAGATACGCAGTATTTT
clone_size: .
j_call: TRBJ2-3
cdr3_length: 12
d_call: .
v_call: TRBV7-9

cdr3_aa: CASAQGAYGYTF
cdr3_nt: TGCGCCAGCGCACAGGGGGCGTATGGCTACACCTTC
clone_size: .
j_call: TRBJ1-2
cdr3_length: 12
d_call: TRBD1
v_call: TRBV5-1

cdr3_aa: CASFPRSQGRVAFF
cdr3_nt: TGTGCCAGCTTCCCCCGTTCTCAGGGCAGGGTGGCTTTCTTT
clone_size: .
j_call: TRBJ1-1
cdr3_length: 14
d_call: .
v_call: TRBV28

cdr3_aa: CASQRTDMNTEAFF
cdr3_nt: TGCGCCAGCCAAAGGACAGACATGAACACTGAAGCTTTCTTT
clone_size: .
j_call: TRBJ1-1
cdr3_length: 14
d_call: .
v_call: TRBV10-2

cdr3_aa: CASSLLNGYEQYF
cdr3_nt: TGTGCCAGCAGCCTGTTAAACGGGTACGAGCAGTACTTC
clone_size: .
j_call: TRBJ2-7
cdr3_length: 13
d_call: .
v_call: TRBV7-3

cdr3_aa: CSAGTGGFYTF
cdr3_nt: TGCAGCGCCGGGACAGGCGGATTCTACACCTTC
clone_size: .
j_call: TRBJ1-2
cdr3_length: 11
d_call: TRBD1
v_call: TRBV29-1

cdr3_aa: CASSYTGHPNYGYTF
cdr3_nt: TGTGCCAGCAGTTACACGGGACACCCTAATTATGGCTACACCTTC
clone_size: once
j_call: TRBJ1-2
cdr3_length: 15
d_call: .
v_call: TRBV6-5

cdr3_aa: CASSFSSNGYTF
cdr3_nt: TGTGCCAGCAGCTTTTCGAGCAATGGCTACACCTTC
clone_size: .
j_call: TRBJ1-2
cdr3_length: 12
d_call: .
v_call: TRBV7-2

cdr3_aa: CATSLERDYGYTF
cdr3_nt: TGTGCCACCAGCCTCGAGCGGGACTATGGCTACACCTTC
clone_size: .
j_call: TRBJ1-2
cdr3_length: 13
d_call: .
v_call: TRBV15

cdr3_aa: CASSLARRNSPLHF
cdr3_nt: TGTGCCAGCAGTTTAGCCCGGAGAAATTCACCCCTCCACTTT
clone_size: few
j_call: TRBJ1-6
cdr3_length: 14
d_call: .
v_call: TRBV27